Listed here are 24 T cell receptor beta chains from one sample, sequenced in a study of blood T cell repertoires in COVID-19. Sequenced by immunoSEQ multiplex PCR; TCRdb stores in-frame clones only, minus some. The sample includes 100,000 or so clones, almost 85% of them seen just once. The sample consisted of peripheral blood. The receptors here all came from a man in his forties or fifties with active or convalescent COVID-19.

The chain uses TRBV6-6 and TRBJ1-6; 11 nucleotides agree with TRBD1. V lost 2 bases to trimming and J lost 9 bases; unmatched junction nucleotides: 3. Germline V CDR1 and CDR2: MNHNY, SVGAGI (reference sequence). The CDR3 has 15 amino acids. CDR3 sequence: CASSYDGTGGSPLHF. DNA of the CDR3: TGTGCCAGCAGTTACGACGGGACAGGGGGTTCACCCCTCCACTTT.

This clone turned up a few times. The CDR3 spells CASKEGGANTIYF. In DNA, the CDR3 is TGCGCCAGCAAGGAAGGAGGGGCAAACACCATATATTTT. The rearrangement uses TRBV10-2 and TRBJ1-3; perhaps TRBD1 as D (5 bases). This CDR3 region has 13 residues. V was trimmed by 7 bases and J by 6 bases, leaving 13 bases between them. Germline lookup yields CDR1 WSHSY and CDR2 SAAADI.

The chain links TRBV28 to TRBJ2-3; no clear D. The CDR3 sequence is 11 residues long. The ends were cut back, 5 bases at V and 5 bases at J, with 5 bases in the middle. Per germline, CDR1 MDHEN and CDR2 SYDVKM. The CDR3 loop is CASSLRDTQYF. The DNA of the CDR3 is TGTGCCAGCAGTCTCAGAGATACGCAGTATTTT.

V gene TRBV9 combines with J gene TRBJ1-3, with D maybe TRBD1 (5 bases). CDR1 and CDR2 (germline): SGDLS, YYNGEE. Deletions cut 7 bases from V and 3 bases from J, with 11 bases between. The CDR3 extends over 13 amino acids. In nucleotides, the CDR3 is TGTGCCAGCGGGGCCCCCAATGGAAACACCATATATTTT. This codes for CASGAPNGNTIYF.

V is TRBV13 and J is TRBJ1-3, with D perhaps matching TRBD1 (5 bases). This CDR3 has 14 residues. Looked up from germline, CDR1 is PRHDT and CDR2 is FYEKMQ (reference sequence). Trimming removed 9 bases at V and 3 bases at J, with 15 bases between. The CDR3 protein is CASLSGMVGNTIYF. The CDR3 DNA reads TGTGCCAGTCTCTCAGGGATGGTTGGAAACACCATATATTTT.

The rearrangement links TRBV2 to TRBJ1-1, with TRBD1 identical over 8 bases. CDR1 and CDR2 from the germline V gene are SNHLY and FYNNEI. The CDR3 is 14 residues long. Germline trimming cut 7 bases from V and 3 bases from J; bases unmatched to any gene: 7. CDR3: CASNLGQGYTEAFF. CDR3 DNA sequence: TGTGCCAGCAATCTCGGACAGGGTTACACTGAAGCTTTCTTT. Supplemented by reference TRBV2 and TRBJ1-1, the full variable domain reads EPEVTQTPSHQVTQMGQEVILRCVPISNHLYFYWYRQILGQKVEFLVSFYNNEISEKSEIFDDQFSVERPDGSNFTLKIRSTKLEDSAMYFCASNLGQGYTEAFFGQGTRLTVV.

The V call is TRBV11-2, the J call TRBJ2-2; 13 nucleotides agree with TRBD2. The V and J ends lost 5 bases and 5 bases, in that order; junction bases with no gene match: 5. The CDR3 extends over 16 amino acids. Germline V CDR1 and CDR2: SGHAT, FQNNGV. The CDR3 DNA reads as TGTGCCAGCAGCAAGACTAGCGGGGGGAGAACCGGGGAGCTGTTTTTT. It codes for CASSKTSGGRTGELFF.

The V call is TRBV5-1, the J call TRBJ1-4; unclear D gene. Germline CDR1 SGHRS, CDR2 YFSETQ. The CDR3 runs to 15 residues. The V end lost 0 bases, the J end lost 8 bases, and 14 bases lay between the germline ends. CDR3 sequence (DNA): TGCGCCAGCAGCTTGGTGGATACGACGAGGGAAAAACTGTTTTTT. Encoded protein: CASSLVDTTREKLFF. Together with reference TRBV5-1 and TRBJ1-4, the CDR3 gives the full variable domain: KAGVTQTPRYLIKTRGQQVTLSCSPISGHRSVSWYQQTPGQGLQFLFEYFSETQRNKGNFPGRFSGRQFSNSRSEMNVSTLELGDSALYLCASSLVDTTREKLFFGSGTQLSVL.

The chain is built from TRBV11-3 and TRBJ2-2; TRBD1 agrees at 7 bases. The CDR3 spans 17 residues. Germline-derived CDR1 and CDR2 are SGHNT and YENEEA. V was clipped by 4 bases and J by 0 bases; unmatched bases: 8. CDR3 sequence (DNA): TGTGCCAGCAGCTCGGACAGGTTTGGGTCGAACACCGGGGAGCTGTTTTTT. Translated: CASSSDRFGSNTGELFF.

J is TRBJ1-2 and V is TRBV18, with 8 bases identical to TRBD1. The CDR3 length is 14 residues. V was clipped by 5 bases and J by 4 bases; unmatched bases: 6. The germline V gene encodes CDR1 KGHSH and CDR2 LQKENI. The CDR3 spells CASSLDREVYGYTF. CDR3 nucleotide sequence: TGTGCCAGCTCATTGGACAGGGAGGTCTATGGCTACACCTTC.

J is TRBJ1-5 and V is TRBV14; 11 nucleotides align to TRBD1. CDR3 length equals 17 residues. The germline V gene encodes CDR1 SGHDN and CDR2 FVKESK. The V gene end was trimmed by 0 bases and the J gene end by 1 base; junction bases not matched to a gene: 2. DNA for the CDR3: TGTGCCAGCAGCCAAGAGGGGACAGGGGGGAGCAATCAGCCCCAGCATTTT. Translated: CASSQEGTGGSNQPQHF.

The chain recombines TRBV10-1 with TRBJ1-2; TRBD1 matches at 10 bases. Per the germline V gene, CDR1 is WNHNN and CDR2 is SYGVQD (reference sequence). J gave up 3 bases and V 11 bases, and 18 bases lay outside the gene matches. The CDR3 runs to 17 residues. The CDR3 reads CALPYRDRGRRDYGYTF. DNA of the CDR3: TGCGCCTTACCATACCGGGACAGGGGTCGCCGGGACTATGGCTACACCTTC.

In its sample, this clone was seen a few times. The chain carries TRBV5-6 and TRBJ2-7, with a possible D match to TRBD2 (6 bases). This CDR3 is built from 14 residues. CDR1 and CDR2 from the germline V gene are SGHDT and YYEEEE. V gave up 2 bases and J gave up 4 bases, with 13 bases separating them. The DNA of the CDR3 is TGTGCCAGCAGCTTCGGGGGTGGATTATACGAGCAGTACTTC. This gives the protein CASSFGGGLYEQYF.

The genes are TRBV21-1 and TRBJ1-2. TRBV21-1 is given as a pseudogene. The CDR3 length is 14 residues. CDR3 sequence: CASSKNGSSYGYTF. CDR3 nucleotide sequence: TGTGCCAGCAGCAAGAACGGTTCCTCCTATGGCTACACCTTC.

This chain connects TRBV19 to TRBJ1-2; D unclear. Per the germline V gene, CDR1 is LNHDA and CDR2 is SQIVND (reference sequence). V shed 6 bases and J shed 4 bases, with 9 bases lying between them. The CDR3 contains 12 residues. The CDR3 region has the DNA TGTGCCAGTAGGAAGGAGGGCTATGGCTACACCTTC. Amino acid sequence: CASRKEGYGYTF.

The CDR3 sequence is CASSSRALSNEKLFF. The CDR3 DNA reads as TGTGCCAGCAGTTCGAGGGCCCTCTCTAATGAAAAACTGTTTTTT. The chain couples TRBV2 to TRBJ1-4; D call uncertain. Deletions cut 5 bases from V and 3 bases from J, with 13 bases between. The CDR3 is 15 amino acids. Per germline, CDR1 SNHLY and CDR2 FYNNEI.

This chain joins TRBV6-6 and TRBJ1-6; no reliable D call. The V and J ends lost 6 bases and 9 bases respectively, with 15 bases between them. Germline V gene data show CDR1 as MNHNY and CDR2 as SVGAGI (reference sequence). There are 14 residues in the CDR3. The CDR3 DNA follows: TGTGCCAGCAGCGACCCACCCACGGGTTCACCCCTCCACTTT. It translates to CASSDPPTGSPLHF.

V gene TRBV7-9 combines with J gene TRBJ2-1; D call uncertain. The CDR3 is made up of 15 amino acids. Trimming stripped 2 bases from V and 0 bases from J, with 8 bases between. CDR1 and CDR2 (germline): SEHNR, FQNEAQ (reference sequence). The chain's CDR3 is CASSLPESSYNEQFF. DNA of the CDR3: TGTGCCAGCAGCTTACCGGAGAGCTCCTACAATGAGCAGTTCTTC.

The J gene is TRBJ2-7, the V gene TRBV29-1; D is possibly TRBD2 (6 bases). Germline-derived CDR1 and CDR2 are SQVTM and ANQGSEA. The length of the CDR3 is 14 residues. V lost 2 bases and J lost 1, with 12 bases in between. CDR3 sequence: CSVEKGTGSYEQYF. Written as DNA, the CDR3 is TGCAGCGTTGAAAAGGGGACTGGGTCCTACGAGCAGTACTTC.

This CDR3 is CASTKTDNYGYTF. The DNA for the CDR3 is TGTGCCAGCACTAAAACAGATAACTATGGCTACACCTTC. This chain links TRBV6-5 with TRBJ1-2, with D unresolved. CDR1 MNHEY and CDR2 SVGAGI come from the germline V gene. The CDR3 totals 13 residues. Between the trimmed V and J ends, which lost 7 bases and 1 base, there was a span of 10 bases.

The V gene is TRBV6-5, the J gene TRBJ1-1; D gene unclear. The CDR3 consists of 14 residues. Between the trimmed V and J ends, which lost 4 bases and 3 bases, there was a span of 12 bases. CDR1 MNHEY and CDR2 SVGAGI come from the germline V gene. The CDR3 DNA follows: TGTGCCAGCAGTTCTCCATCCGAGCACACTGAAGCTTTCTTT. Translation gives CASSSPSEHTEAFF.

V is TRBV4-3 and J is TRBJ1-6; 12 nucleotides line up with TRBD1. Trimming took 3 bases from V and 10 from J; bases not matched to a gene: 4. Germline V gene data show CDR1 as LGHNA and CDR2 as YSLEER. The CDR3 extends over 15 amino acids. CDR3 nucleotides: TGCGCCAGCAGCCAGGGGACAGGGGGCCAGTCACCCCTCCACTTT. Its translation is CASSQGTGGQSPLHF.

There are a few counts of this clone. V usage is TRBV19 and J usage is TRBJ1-5, with a possible D match to TRBD1 (5 bases). Germline V CDR1 and CDR2: LNHDA, SQIVND (reference sequence). CDR3 length equals 16 residues. Trimming pared 4 bases from V and 0 bases from J, leaving 13 bases between. The CDR3 reads CASSTLTVNSNQPQHF. The CDR3 region has the DNA TGTGCCAGTAGTACGCTGACAGTCAATAGCAATCAGCCCCAGCATTTT.

The rearrangement joins TRBV23-1 to TRBJ2-6; D call uncertain. TRBV23-1 is an ORF for which the function is uncertain. Deletions cut 3 bases from V and 4 bases from J, with 10 bases between. This CDR3 has 15 residues. This CDR3 reads CASSHTGAGANVLTF. CDR3 in DNA: TGCGCCAGCAGTCACACGGGTGCCGGGGCCAACGTCCTGACTTTC.